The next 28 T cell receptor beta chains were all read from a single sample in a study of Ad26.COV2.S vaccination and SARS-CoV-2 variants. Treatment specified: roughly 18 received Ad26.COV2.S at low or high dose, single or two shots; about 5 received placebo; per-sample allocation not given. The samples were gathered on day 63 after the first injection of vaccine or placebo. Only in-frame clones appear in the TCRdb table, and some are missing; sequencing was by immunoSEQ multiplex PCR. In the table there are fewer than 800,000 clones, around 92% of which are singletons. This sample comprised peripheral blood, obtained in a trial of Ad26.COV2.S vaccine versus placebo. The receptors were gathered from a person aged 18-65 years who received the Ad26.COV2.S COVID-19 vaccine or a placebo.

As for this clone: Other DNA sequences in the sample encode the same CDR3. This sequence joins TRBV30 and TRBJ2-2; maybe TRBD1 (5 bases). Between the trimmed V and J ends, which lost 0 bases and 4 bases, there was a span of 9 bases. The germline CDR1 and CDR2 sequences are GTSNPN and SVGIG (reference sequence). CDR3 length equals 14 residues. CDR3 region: CAWSVLGVTGELFF. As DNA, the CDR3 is TGTGCCTGGAGTGTATTAGGGGTCACCGGGGAGCTGTTTTTT. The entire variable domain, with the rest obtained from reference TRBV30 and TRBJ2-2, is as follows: SQTIHQWPATLVQPVGSPLSLECTVEGTSNPNLYWYRQAAGRGLQLLFYSVGIGQISSEVPQNLSASRPQDRQFILSSKKLLLSDSGFYLCAWSVLGVTGELFFGEGSRLTVL.

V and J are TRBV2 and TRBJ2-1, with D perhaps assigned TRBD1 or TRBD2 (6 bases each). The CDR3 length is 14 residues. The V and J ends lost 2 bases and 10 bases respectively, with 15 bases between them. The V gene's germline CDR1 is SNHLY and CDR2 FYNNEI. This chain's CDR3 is CASSELLEGGEQFF. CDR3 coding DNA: TGTGCCAGCAGTGAATTACTAGAGGGGGGCGAGCAGTTCTTC.

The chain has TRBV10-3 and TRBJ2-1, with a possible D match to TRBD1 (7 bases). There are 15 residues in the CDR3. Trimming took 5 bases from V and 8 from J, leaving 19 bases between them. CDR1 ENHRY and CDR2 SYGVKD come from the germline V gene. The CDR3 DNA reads TGTGCCATCAGTAGAGGAGGGGGCCCCGTCGATGAGCAGTTCTTC. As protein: CAISRGGGPVDEQFF.

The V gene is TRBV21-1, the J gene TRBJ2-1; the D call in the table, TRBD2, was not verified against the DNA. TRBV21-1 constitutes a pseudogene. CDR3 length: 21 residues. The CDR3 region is CASSKCPSGRVFRDSYNEQFF. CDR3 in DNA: TGTGCCAGCAGCAAATGCCCTAGCGGGAGGGTCTTCCGGGACTCCTACAATGAGCAGTTCTTC.

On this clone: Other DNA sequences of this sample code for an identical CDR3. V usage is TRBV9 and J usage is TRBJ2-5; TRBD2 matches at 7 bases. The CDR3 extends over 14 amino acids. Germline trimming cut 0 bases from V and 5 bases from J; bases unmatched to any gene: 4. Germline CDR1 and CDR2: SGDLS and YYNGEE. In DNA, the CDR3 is TGTGCCAGCAGCGTAGTGGGCGGGAGTGAGACCCAGTACTTC. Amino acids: CASSVVGGSETQYF.

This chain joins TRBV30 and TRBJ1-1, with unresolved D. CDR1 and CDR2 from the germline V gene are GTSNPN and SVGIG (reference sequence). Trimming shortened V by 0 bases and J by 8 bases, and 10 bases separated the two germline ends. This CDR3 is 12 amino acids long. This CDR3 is CAWSVRSREAFF. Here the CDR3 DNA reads TGTGCCTGGAGTGTACGGAGCAGGGAAGCTTTCTTT.

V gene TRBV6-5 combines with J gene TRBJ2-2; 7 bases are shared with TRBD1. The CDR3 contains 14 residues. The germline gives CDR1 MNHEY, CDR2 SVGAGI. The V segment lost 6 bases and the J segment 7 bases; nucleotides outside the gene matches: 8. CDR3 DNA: TGTGCCAGCAGAGCCCGACAGGGCGGCGGGGAGCTGTTTTTT. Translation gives CASRARQGGGELFF.

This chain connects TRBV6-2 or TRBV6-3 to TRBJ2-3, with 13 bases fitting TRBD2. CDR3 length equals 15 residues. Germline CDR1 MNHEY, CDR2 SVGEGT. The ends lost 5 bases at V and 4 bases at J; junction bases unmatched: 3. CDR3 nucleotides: TGTGCCAGCAGTGGACTAGCGGGGGTGTCAGATACGCAGTATTTT. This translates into CASSGLAGVSDTQYF.

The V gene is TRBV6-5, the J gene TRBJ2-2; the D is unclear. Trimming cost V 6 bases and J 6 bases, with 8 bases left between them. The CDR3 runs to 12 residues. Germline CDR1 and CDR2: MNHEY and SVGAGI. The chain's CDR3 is CASRKYPGELFF. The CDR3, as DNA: TGTGCCAGCAGAAAGTATCCCGGGGAGCTGTTTTTT.

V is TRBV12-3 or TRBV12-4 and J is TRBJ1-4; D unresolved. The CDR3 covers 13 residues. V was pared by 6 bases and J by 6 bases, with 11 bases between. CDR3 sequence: CASSPFGYEKLFF. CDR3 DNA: TGTGCCAGCAGCCCTTTTGGCTATGAAAAACTGTTTTTT.

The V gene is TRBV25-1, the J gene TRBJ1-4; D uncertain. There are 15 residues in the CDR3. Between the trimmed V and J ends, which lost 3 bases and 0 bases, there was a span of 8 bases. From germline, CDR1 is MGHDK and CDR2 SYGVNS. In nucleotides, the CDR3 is TGTGCCAGCAGTGAGACCGGGGCAACTAATGAAAAACTGTTTTTT. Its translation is CASSETGATNEKLFF.

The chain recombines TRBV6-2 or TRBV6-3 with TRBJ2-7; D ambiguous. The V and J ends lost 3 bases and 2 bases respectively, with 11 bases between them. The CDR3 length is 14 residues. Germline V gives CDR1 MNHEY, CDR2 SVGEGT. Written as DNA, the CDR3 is TGTGCCAGCAGTTATGACGCACAAACCTACGAGCAGTACTTC. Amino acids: CASSYDAQTYEQYF.

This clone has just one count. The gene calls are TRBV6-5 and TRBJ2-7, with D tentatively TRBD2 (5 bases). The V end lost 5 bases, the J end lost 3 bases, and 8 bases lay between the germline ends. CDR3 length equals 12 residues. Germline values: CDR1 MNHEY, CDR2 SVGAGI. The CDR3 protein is CASSRGSYEQYF. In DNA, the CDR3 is TGTGCCAGCAGTCGAGGGAGCTACGAGCAGTACTTC.

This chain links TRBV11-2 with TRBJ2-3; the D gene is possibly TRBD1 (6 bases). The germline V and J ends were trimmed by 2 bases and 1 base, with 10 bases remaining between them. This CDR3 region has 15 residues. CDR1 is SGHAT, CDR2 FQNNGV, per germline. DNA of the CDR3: TGTGCCAGCAGCTTACGGACAGCAGGCACAGATACGCAGTATTTT. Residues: CASSLRTAGTDTQYF. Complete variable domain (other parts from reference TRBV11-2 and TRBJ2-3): EAGVAQSPRYKIIEKRQSVAFWCNPISGHATLYWYQQILGQGPKLLIQFQNNGVVDDSQLPKDRFSAERLKGVDSTLKIQPAKLEDSAVYLCASSLRTAGTDTQYFGPGTRLTVL.

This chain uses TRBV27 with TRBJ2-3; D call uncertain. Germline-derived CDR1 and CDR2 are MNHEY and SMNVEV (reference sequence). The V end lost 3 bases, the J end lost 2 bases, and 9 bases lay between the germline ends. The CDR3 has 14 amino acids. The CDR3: CASSFFPDTDTQYF. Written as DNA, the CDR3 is TGTGCCAGCAGTTTTTTCCCAGACACAGATACGCAGTATTTT.

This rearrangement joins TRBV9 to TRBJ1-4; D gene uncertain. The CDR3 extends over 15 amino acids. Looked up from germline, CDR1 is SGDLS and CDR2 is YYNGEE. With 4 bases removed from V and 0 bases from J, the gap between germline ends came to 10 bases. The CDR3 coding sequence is TGTGCCAGCAGCCTAAGCATTGCAACTAATGAAAAACTGTTTTTT. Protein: CASSLSIATNEKLFF.

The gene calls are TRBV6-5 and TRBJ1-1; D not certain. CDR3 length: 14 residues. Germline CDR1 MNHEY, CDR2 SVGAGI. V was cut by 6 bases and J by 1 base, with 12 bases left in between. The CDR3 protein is CASSSGGGNTEAFF. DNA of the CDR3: TGTGCCAGCAGCTCCGGCGGAGGGAACACTGAAGCTTTCTTT.

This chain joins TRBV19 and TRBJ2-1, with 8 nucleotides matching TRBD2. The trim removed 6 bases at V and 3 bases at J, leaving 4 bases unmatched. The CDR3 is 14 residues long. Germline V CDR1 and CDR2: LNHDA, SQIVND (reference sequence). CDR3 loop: CASRMLAGYNEQFF. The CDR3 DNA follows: TGTGCCAGTAGGATGCTAGCGGGCTACAATGAGCAGTTCTTC.

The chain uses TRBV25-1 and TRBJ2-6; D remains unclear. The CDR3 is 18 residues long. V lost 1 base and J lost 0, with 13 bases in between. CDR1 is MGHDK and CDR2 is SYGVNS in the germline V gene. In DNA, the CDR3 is TGTGCCAGCAGTGAATCCTCAAGGTCCCTCTCTGGGGCCAACGTCCTGACTTTC. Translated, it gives CASSESSRSLSGANVLTF.

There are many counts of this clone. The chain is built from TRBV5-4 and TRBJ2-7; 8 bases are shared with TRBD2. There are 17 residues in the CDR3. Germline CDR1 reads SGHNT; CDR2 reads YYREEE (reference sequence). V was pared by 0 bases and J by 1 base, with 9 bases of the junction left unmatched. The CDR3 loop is CASSLVAGLPISYEQYF. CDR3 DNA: TGTGCCAGCAGCTTGGTAGCGGGGTTGCCGATTTCCTACGAGCAGTACTTC.

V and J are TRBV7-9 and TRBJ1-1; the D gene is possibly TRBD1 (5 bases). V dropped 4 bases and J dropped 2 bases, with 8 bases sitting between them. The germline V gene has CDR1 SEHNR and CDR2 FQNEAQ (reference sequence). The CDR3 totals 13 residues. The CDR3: CASSWGGNTEAFF. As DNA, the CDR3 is TGTGCCAGCAGCTGGGGGGGAAACACTGAAGCTTTCTTT.

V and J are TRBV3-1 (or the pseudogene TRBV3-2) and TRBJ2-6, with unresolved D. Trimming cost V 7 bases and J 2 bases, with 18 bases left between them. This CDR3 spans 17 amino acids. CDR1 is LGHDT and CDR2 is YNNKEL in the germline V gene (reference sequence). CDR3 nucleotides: TGTGCCAGCACCCGGACCACTACCGTCACTGGGGCCAACGTCCTGACTTTC. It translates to CASTRTTTVTGANVLTF.

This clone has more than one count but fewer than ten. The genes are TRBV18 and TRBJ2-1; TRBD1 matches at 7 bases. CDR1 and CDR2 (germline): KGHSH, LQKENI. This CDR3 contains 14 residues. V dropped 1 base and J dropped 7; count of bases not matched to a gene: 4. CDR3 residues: CASSPLQGENEQFF. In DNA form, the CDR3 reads TGTGCCAGCTCACCACTTCAGGGGGAGAATGAGCAGTTCTTC.

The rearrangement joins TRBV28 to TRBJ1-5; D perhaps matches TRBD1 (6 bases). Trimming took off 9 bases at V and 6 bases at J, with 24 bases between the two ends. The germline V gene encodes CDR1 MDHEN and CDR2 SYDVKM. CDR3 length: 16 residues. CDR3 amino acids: CARSAPRTVFSQPQHF. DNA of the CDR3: TGTGCCAGGAGCGCACCCAGGACAGTGTTTAGTCAGCCCCAGCATTTT.

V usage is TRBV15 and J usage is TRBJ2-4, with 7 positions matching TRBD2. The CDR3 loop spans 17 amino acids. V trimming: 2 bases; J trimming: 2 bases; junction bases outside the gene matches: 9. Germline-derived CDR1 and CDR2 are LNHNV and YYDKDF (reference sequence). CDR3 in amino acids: CATSRPGSGISKNIQYF. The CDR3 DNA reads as TGTGCCACCAGCAGACCGGGAAGCGGGATTTCCAAAAACATTCAGTACTTC.

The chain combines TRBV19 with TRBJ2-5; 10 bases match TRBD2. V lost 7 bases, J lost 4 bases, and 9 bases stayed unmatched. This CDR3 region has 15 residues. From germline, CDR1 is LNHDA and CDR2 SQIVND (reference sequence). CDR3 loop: CASTSSGRGRETQYF. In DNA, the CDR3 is TGTGCCAGTACATCTAGCGGGAGAGGGAGAGAGACCCAGTACTTC.

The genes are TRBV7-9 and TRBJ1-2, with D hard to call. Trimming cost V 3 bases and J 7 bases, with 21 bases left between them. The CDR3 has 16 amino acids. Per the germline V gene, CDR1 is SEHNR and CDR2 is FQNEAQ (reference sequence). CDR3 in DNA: TGTGCCAGCAGCTTGAGTTTGAGTGAGGACCGCGCTGGCTACACCTTC. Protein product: CASSLSLSEDRAGYTF.

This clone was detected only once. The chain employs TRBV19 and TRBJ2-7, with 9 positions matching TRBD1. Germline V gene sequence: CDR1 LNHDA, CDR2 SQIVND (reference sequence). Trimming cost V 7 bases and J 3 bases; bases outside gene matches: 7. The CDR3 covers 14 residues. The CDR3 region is CASTPGTGIYEQYF. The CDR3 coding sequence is TGTGCCAGTACCCCCGGGACAGGGATCTACGAGCAGTACTTC.